The clone carrying this TCR beta chain showed up just a few times. As yet, its antigen is unknown. CDR3 length: 15 residues. V lost 2 bases and J lost 5, with 15 bases in between. Looked up from germline, CDR1 is KGHSH and CDR2 is LQKENI. The source of the sample is a study of T cell repertoires in cytomegalovirus infection. Study in general: In the study, CMV epitopes included recently identified HLA-C-restricted and well-studied HLA-B-restricted ones. A matching HLA type, together with CMV infection, was signaled by public TCR beta signatures.

Notes on the study in general: Clonotypes of TCR beta that were HLA-C-restricted and CMV-specific dominated the ex vivo response. Adding up the frequency of public TCR beta families identified people who carried CMV plus the relevant HLA.

TCRdb reprocessed the reads via MiXCR and lists one record per CDR3 protein. This sample has approximately 1,000,000 distinct CDR3 sequences, with less than 40% found just once. The sample consisted of cultured CD8+ T cells from PBMCs, taken from culture after CMV antigen stimulation. This sequence originates from a human donor in good health (CMV status not recorded). Some clones in this sample may be carry-over from other donors' samples. The rearrangement uses TRBV18 and TRBJ1-2, with unresolved D. The CDR3 loop is CASSPYSADPYGYTF. In DNA, the CDR3 is TGTGCCAGCTCACCATATTCCGCCGATCCGTATGGCTACACCTTC.